Here is one T cell receptor beta chain with its context. The CDR3 has 15 residues. CDR1 and CDR2 (germline): LGHNA, YNFKEQ. J was trimmed by 6 bases and V by 0 bases; bases with no gene match: 7. The sample belongs to a study of blood T cell repertoires in COVID-19. Original methodology: Estimation of nucleated cell counts was performed using reference gene primer amplification. Using immunoSEQ multiplex PCR, the repertoire was profiled, and TCRdb retains in-frame clones only, with some absent. V and J calls and clone size come straight from that table; D and trimming were deduced from the DNA. The sample shows more than 350,000 clones, 80% to 90% of them seen only once.

The chain uses TRBV4-2 and TRBJ2-7; 8 bases are shared with TRBD1. Sequencing was done on a sample of PBMCs or T cells enriched from blood (not recorded which). This TCR derives from a man in his late teens or twenties who had recovered from COVID-19. The CDR3, as DNA: TGTGCCAGCAGCCAAGATTGGGCAGGGGGCGGCGAGCAGTACTTC. Its protein product is CASSQDWAGGGEQYF.